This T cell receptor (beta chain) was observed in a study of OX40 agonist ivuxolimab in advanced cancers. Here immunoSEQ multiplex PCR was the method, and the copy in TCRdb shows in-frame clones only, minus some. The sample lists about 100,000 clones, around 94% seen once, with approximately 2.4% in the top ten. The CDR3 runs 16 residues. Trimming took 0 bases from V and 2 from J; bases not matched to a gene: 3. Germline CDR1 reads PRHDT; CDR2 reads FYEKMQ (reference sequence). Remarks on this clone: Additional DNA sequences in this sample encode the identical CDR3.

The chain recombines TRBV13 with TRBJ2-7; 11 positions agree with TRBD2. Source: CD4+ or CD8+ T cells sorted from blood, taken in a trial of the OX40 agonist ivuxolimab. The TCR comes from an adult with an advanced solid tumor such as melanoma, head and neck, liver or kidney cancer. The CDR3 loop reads CASSLGLAGGTYEQYF. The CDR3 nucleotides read TGTGCCAGCAGCTTAGGCCTAGCGGGAGGAACCTACGAGCAGTACTTC. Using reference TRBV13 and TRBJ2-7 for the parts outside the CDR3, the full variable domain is AAGVIQSPRHLIKEKRETATLKCYPIPRHDTVYWYQQGPGQDPQFLISFYEKMQSDKGSIPDRFSAQQFSDYHSELNMSSLELGDSALYFCASSLGLAGGTYEQYFGPGTRLTVT.